The 17 T cell receptor beta chains in this list originate from one sample, sequenced in a study of CD8 T cells in Susac syndrome. RNA, at about 0.45 to 1 ug, was reverse transcribed with random hexamers. MiXCR, applied by TCRdb to the immunoSEQ multiplex PCR reads, yields one record per CDR3 protein. The sample has approximately 200,000 distinct CDR3 sequences, 85% to 95% seen once. The sample was CD4+ T cells from PBMCs. The receptors were gathered from a human donor with multiple sclerosis.

The V call is TRBV4-2, the J call TRBJ1-4; D not certain. CDR1 is LGHNA and CDR2 is YNFKEQ in the germline V gene. With 4 bases removed from V and 6 bases from J, the gap between germline ends came to 15 bases. This CDR3 comprises 15 residues. The CDR3 reads CASSPSEGSDEKLFF. Here the CDR3 DNA reads TGTGCCAGCAGCCCATCGGAAGGGTCGGATGAAAAACTGTTTTTT.

The genes are TRBV7-2 and TRBJ2-3; either TRBD1 or TRBD2 may fit D (5 bases each). Germline CDR1 reads SGHTA; CDR2 reads FQGNSA. The V end lost 5 bases, the J end lost 8 bases, and 17 bases lay between the germline ends. The CDR3 is 14 residues long. The CDR3 bases are TGTGCCAGCAGCCCCCGGGACGGAGCGCGTACGCAGTATTTT. Translation gives CASSPRDGARTQYF.

This chain joins TRBV15 and TRBJ2-7, with D unclear. The CDR3 has 14 residues. Germline V lookup: CDR1 LNHNV, CDR2 YYDKDF (reference sequence). With 0 bases removed from V and 0 bases from J, the gap between germline ends came to 6 bases. The CDR3 region is CATSRDTSSYEQYV. CDR3 nucleotides: TGTGCCACCAGCAGAGATACGTCCTCCTACGAGCAGTACGTC.

V and J are TRBV29-1 and TRBJ1-2; D possibly corresponds to TRBD1 (5 bases). The length of the CDR3 is 11 residues. Trimming removed 6 bases at V and 4 bases at J, with 9 bases between. The germline CDR1 and CDR2 sequences are SQVTM and ANQGSEA. CDR3 DNA sequence: TGCAGCGTCTGGGGGAGCTATGGCTACACCTTC. Translating it yields CSVWGSYGYTF.

The J gene is TRBJ1-1, the V gene TRBV6-4; a possible D gene is TRBD1 (6 bases). This CDR3 spans 16 amino acids. Trimming left V 5 bases short and J 0 bases short, with 16 bases between. CDR1 and CDR2 (germline): MRHNA, SNTAGT. The CDR3 nucleotides read TGTGCCAGCAGTCCCCAAGGGGGTAATATGAACACTGAAGCTTTCTTT. Translating gives CASSPQGGNMNTEAFF.

J is TRBJ2-3 and V is TRBV3-1; unclear D gene. V was cut by 3 bases and J by 6 bases, with 16 bases left in between. Germline CDR1 is LGHDT and CDR2 is YNNKEL (reference sequence). The CDR3 covers 15 residues. Here the CDR3 DNA reads TGTGCCAGCAGCCAGAATGGCGTAGGGCTTGATACGCAGTATTTT. Amino acids: CASSQNGVGLDTQYF.

The chain carries TRBV20-1 and TRBJ1-5; D is undetermined. V was shortened by 6 bases and J by 0 bases, with 6 bases between the two germline ends. Germline V CDR1 and CDR2: DFQATT, SNEGSKA (reference sequence). The CDR3 has 12 residues. The chain's CDR3 is CSALYSNQPQHF. The CDR3 bases are TGCAGTGCACTTTATAGCAATCAGCCCCAGCATTTT.

V and J are TRBV20-1 and TRBJ2-3; 12 nucleotides agree with TRBD2. After removal of 3 bases from V and 5 bases from J, the junction contained 12 bases not matched to a gene. This CDR3 is 17 amino acids long. Germline CDR1 DFQATT, CDR2 SNEGSKA (reference sequence). The CDR3 DNA sequence: TGCAGTGCTAGCGACGTGGCTAGCGGGGGGGTAGGAGATACGCAGTATTTT. It specifies CSASDVASGGVGDTQYF.

The chain carries TRBV20-1 and TRBJ2-3, with D possibly TRBD2 on 6 matching bases. The length of the CDR3 is 13 residues. V was cut by 8 bases and J by 1 base, with 13 bases left in between. The germline CDR1 and CDR2 sequences are DFQATT and SNEGSKA (reference sequence). The CDR3 loop reads CSPLGGGTDTQYF. CDR3 DNA: TGCAGTCCCCTCGGGGGTGGCACAGATACGCAGTATTTT.

The V and J genes are TRBV29-1 and TRBJ1-2, with D unclear. The CDR3 has 13 residues. Looked up from germline, CDR1 is SQVTM and CDR2 is ANQGSEA. Trimming shortened V by 6 bases and J by 4 bases, and 15 bases separated the two germline ends. The CDR3 sequence: CSVTPAPAYGYTF. The CDR3 bases are TGCAGCGTGACCCCGGCCCCTGCCTATGGCTACACCTTC.

The chain carries TRBV3-1 and TRBJ2-2; no definite D call. The CDR3 is 13 amino acids. The V gene lost 1 base and the J gene lost 8 bases, with 8 bases spanning the gap. Looked up from germline, CDR1 is LGHDT and CDR2 is YNNKEL (reference sequence). This CDR3 is CASSQARVGELFF. In DNA form, the CDR3 reads TGTGCCAGCAGCCAAGCCCGTGTGGGGGAGCTGTTTTTT. The entire variable domain, with the rest obtained from reference TRBV3-1 and TRBJ2-2, is as follows: DTAVSQTPKYLVTQMGNDKSIKCEQNLGHDTMYWYKQDSKKFLKIMFSYNNKELIINETVPNRFSPKSPDKAHLNLHINSLELGDSAVYFCASSQARVGELFFGEGSRLTVL.

The V and J genes are TRBV18 and TRBJ2-3; 8 nucleotides line up with TRBD1. V trimming: 4 bases; J trimming: 0 bases; junction bases outside the gene matches: 6. The germline V gene has CDR1 KGHSH and CDR2 LQKENI. CDR3 length: 16 amino acids. CDR3 region: CASSLRQGQSTDTQYF. The CDR3, as DNA: TGTGCCAGCTCACTCAGACAGGGGCAAAGCACAGATACGCAGTATTTT.

The chain has TRBV29-1 and TRBJ2-1; possibly TRBD2 for D (7 bases). Trimming took off 6 bases at V and 6 bases at J, with 15 bases between the two ends. Germline V lookup: CDR1 SQVTM, CDR2 ANQGSEA. This CDR3 spans 13 amino acids. The CDR3 nucleotides read TGCAGCGTCGACTCGGGGGGCGGCAATGAGCAGTTCTTC. Residues: CSVDSGGGNEQFF.

V usage is TRBV3-1 and J usage is TRBJ2-3, with D perhaps TRBD2 (5 bases). CDR1 is LGHDT, CDR2 YNNKEL, per germline (reference sequence). Trimming pared 1 base from V and 0 bases from J, leaving 11 bases between. This CDR3 region has 16 residues. DNA of the CDR3: TGTGCCAGCAGCCAAGTACCCGGGATCAGCACAGATACGCAGTATTTT. Amino acids: CASSQVPGISTDTQYF.

This clonotype was counted once. The J gene is TRBJ2-5, the V gene TRBV5-1; no definite D call. V was clipped by 0 bases and J by 2 bases, with 11 bases between them. CDR3 size: 15 residues. Germline V gene data show CDR1 as SGHRS and CDR2 as YFSETQ. In nucleotides, the CDR3 is TGCGCCAGCAGCTTGGCCGGAAATCTTCAAGAGACCCAGTACTTC. This sequence encodes CASSLAGNLQETQYF.

The chain carries TRBV7-3 and TRBJ1-1; D remains ambiguous. Germline-derived CDR1 and CDR2 are SGHTA and FQGTGA. The CDR3 consists of 13 residues. Trimming pared 5 bases from V and 3 bases from J, leaving 10 bases between. CDR3 nucleotides: TGTGCCAGCAGCCAGATACAAGACACTGAAGCTTTCTTT. Translation: CASSQIQDTEAFF.

The chain recombines TRBV13 with TRBJ2-2; D call uncertain. There are 14 residues in the CDR3. Trimming pared 10 bases from V and 1 base from J, leaving 13 bases between. The germline V gene encodes CDR1 PRHDT and CDR2 FYEKMQ (reference sequence). The CDR3 spells CATSGSVNTGELFF. The CDR3 nucleotides are TGTGCCACTTCGGGTTCAGTGAACACCGGGGAGCTGTTTTTT.